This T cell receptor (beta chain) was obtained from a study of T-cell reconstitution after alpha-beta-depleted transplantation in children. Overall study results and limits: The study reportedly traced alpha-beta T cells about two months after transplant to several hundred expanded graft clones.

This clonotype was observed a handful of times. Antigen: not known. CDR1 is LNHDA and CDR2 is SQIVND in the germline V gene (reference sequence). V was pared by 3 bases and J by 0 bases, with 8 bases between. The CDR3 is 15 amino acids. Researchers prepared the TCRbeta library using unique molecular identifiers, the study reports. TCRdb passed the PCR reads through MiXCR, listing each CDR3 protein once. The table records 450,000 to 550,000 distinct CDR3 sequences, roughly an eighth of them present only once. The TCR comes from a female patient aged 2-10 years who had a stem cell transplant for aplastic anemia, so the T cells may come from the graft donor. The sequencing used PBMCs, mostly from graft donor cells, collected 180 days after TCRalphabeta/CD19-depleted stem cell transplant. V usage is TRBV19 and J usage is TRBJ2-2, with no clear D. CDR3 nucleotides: TGTGCCAGTAGTATGGCGGTTACGAACACCGGGGAGCTGTTTTTT. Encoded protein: CASSMAVTNTGELFF.